Listed below are T cell receptor beta chains from one sample, sequenced in a study of control samples from healthy donors and cancer patients. The method was immunoSEQ multiplex PCR; TCRdb's version includes in-frame clones alone and lacks a portion of them. Here the sample spans over 150,000 clones, over 95% being singletons. What was sequenced was blood. The origin of the receptors is a woman aged 30 to 39 in good health. Each CDR3 is given with its conserved first and last residue. The D gene is left open where the match is weak. Rows give clone size only sometimes, using once, few, many, or a class for an expanded clone.

CDR3 length: 13
V gene: TRBV6-5
D gene: NA
J gene: TRBJ1-2
clone size: NA
CDR3 DNA: TGTGCCAGCAGTTACCCTGGAGGGGCTGGCTACACCTTC
CDR3 protein: CASSYPGGAGYTF

CDR3 length: 10
V gene: TRBV28
D gene: NA
J gene: TRBJ2-7
clone size: NA
CDR3 DNA: TGTGCCAGCAGGGACTACGAGCAGTACTTC
CDR3 protein: CASRDYEQYF

CDR3 length: 14
V gene: TRBV6-1
D gene: NA
J gene: TRBJ2-1
clone size: few
CDR3 DNA: TGTGCCAGCAGTGAGGTGGAAACCTACAATGAGCAGTTCTTC
CDR3 protein: CASSEVETYNEQFF

CDR3 length: 15
V gene: TRBV11-2
D gene: NA
J gene: TRBJ2-4
clone size: NA
CDR3 DNA: TGTGCCAGCAGCTCGATCCGGGGAGACGGGAACATTCAGTACTTC
CDR3 protein: CASSSIRGDGNIQYF

CDR3 length: 16
V gene: TRBV5-6
D gene: TRBD1
J gene: TRBJ1-3
clone size: NA
CDR3 DNA: TGTGCCAGCAGTCCAGGGACAGGGGCCTCTGGAAACACCATATATTTT
CDR3 protein: CASSPGTGASGNTIYF

CDR3 length: 15
V gene: TRBV25-1
D gene: NA
J gene: TRBJ1-2
clone size: once
CDR3 DNA: TGTGCCAGCAGTGAACCAGGGTTGGAGGCTAGCGGCTACACCTTC
CDR3 protein: CASSEPGLEASGYTF

CDR3 length: 15
V gene: TRBV28
D gene: TRBD1
J gene: TRBJ1-2
clone size: NA
CDR3 DNA: TGTGCCAGCAGACTCCAGGACAGGGCCCTCTATGGCTACACCTTC
CDR3 protein: CASRLQDRALYGYTF

CDR3 length: 16
V gene: TRBV7-2
D gene: TRBD2
J gene: TRBJ2-1
clone size: NA
CDR3 DNA: TGTGCCAGCAGCCAAGGACTAGCGGGAGGGCCGGATGAGCAGTTCTTC
CDR3 protein: CASSQGLAGGPDEQFF

CDR3 length: 15
V gene: TRBV2
D gene: TRBD1
J gene: TRBJ2-7
clone size: NA
CDR3 DNA: TGTGCCAGCAGCCAGGGACAGGATAACTTCTACGAGCAGTACTTC
CDR3 protein: CASSQGQDNFYEQYF

CDR3 length: 15
V gene: TRBV9
D gene: NA
J gene: TRBJ1-6
clone size: NA
CDR3 DNA: TGTGCCAGCACCCCTTCCGGGGAGCTTAATTCACCCCTCCACTTT
CDR3 protein: CASTPSGELNSPLHF